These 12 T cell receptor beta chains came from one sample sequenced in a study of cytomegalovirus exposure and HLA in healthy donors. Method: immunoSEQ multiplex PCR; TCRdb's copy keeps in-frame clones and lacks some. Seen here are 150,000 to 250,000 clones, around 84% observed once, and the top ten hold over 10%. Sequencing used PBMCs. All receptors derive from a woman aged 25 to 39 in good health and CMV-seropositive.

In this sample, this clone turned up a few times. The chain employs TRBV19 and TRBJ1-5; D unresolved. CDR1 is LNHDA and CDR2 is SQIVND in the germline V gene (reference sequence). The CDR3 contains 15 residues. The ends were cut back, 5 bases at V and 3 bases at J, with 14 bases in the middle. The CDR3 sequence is CASSASDSLNQPQHF. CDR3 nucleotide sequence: TGTGCCAGTAGTGCCTCGGACTCTCTCAATCAGCCCCAGCATTTT.

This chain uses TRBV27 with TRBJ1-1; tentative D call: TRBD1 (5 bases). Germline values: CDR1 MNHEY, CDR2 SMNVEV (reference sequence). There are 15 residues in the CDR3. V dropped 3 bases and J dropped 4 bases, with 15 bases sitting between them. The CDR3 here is CASSLTSGTATEAFF. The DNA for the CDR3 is TGTGCCAGCAGTTTGACCTCGGGGACTGCCACTGAAGCTTTCTTT.

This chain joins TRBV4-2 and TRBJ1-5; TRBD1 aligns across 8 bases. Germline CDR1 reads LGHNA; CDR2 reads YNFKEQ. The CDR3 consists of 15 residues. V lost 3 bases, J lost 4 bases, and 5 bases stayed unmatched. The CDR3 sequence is CASSHLTGENQPQHF. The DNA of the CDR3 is TGTGCCAGCAGCCACCTGACAGGGGAGAATCAGCCCCAGCATTTT.

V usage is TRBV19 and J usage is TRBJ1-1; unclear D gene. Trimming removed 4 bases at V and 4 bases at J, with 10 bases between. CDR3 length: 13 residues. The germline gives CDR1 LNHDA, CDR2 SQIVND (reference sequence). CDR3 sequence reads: CASSTLSFTEAFF. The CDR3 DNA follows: TGTGCCAGTAGTACACTGTCCTTCACTGAAGCTTTCTTT. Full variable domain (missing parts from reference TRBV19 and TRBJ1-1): DGGITQSPKYLFRKEGQNVTLSCEQNLNHDAMYWYRQDPGQGLRLIYYSQIVNDFQKGDIAEGYSVSREKKESFPLTVTSAQKNPTAFYLCASSTLSFTEAFFGQGTRLTVV.

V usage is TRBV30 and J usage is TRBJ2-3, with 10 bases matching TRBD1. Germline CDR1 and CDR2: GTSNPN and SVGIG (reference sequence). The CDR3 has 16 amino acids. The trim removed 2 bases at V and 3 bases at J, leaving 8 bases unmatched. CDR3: CAWSNRQGARTDTQYF. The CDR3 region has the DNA TGTGCCTGGAGTAACAGACAGGGGGCGCGGACAGATACGCAGTATTTT.

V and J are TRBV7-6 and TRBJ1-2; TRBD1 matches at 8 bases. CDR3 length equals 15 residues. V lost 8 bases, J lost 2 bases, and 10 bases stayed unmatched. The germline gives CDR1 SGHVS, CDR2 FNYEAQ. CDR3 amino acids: CASGAGGRINYGYTF. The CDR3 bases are TGTGCCAGCGGAGCAGGGGGCAGAATCAACTATGGCTACACCTTC.

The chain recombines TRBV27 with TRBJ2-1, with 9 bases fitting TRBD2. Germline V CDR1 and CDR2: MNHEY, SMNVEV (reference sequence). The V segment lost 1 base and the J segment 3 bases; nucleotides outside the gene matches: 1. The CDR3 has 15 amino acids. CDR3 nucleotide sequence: TGTGCCAGCAGTTTATATAGCGGGAGCTACAATGAGCAGTTCTTC. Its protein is CASSLYSGSYNEQFF.

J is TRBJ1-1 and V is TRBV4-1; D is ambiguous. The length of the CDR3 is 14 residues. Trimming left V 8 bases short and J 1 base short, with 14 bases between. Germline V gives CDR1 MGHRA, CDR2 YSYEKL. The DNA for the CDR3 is TGCGCCAGCTCGGTTCGGGGAGGGAACACTGAAGCTTTCTTT. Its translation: CASSVRGGNTEAFF.

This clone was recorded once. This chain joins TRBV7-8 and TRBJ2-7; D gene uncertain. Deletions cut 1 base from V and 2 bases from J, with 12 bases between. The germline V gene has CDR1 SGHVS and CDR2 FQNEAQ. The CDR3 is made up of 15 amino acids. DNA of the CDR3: TGTGCCAGCAGCTTAGGGGTGTCAGGAACCTACGAGCAGTACTTC. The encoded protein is CASSLGVSGTYEQYF.

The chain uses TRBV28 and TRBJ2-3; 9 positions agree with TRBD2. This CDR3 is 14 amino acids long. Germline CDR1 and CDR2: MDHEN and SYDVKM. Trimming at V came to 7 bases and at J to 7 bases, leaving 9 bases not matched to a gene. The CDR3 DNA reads TGTGCCAGCAAACCGGGACTAGCTTGGAATACGCAGTATTTT. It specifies CASKPGLAWNTQYF.

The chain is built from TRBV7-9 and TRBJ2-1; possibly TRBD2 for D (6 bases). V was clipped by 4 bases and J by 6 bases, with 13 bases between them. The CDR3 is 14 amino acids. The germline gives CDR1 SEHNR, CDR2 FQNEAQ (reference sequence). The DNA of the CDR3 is TGTGCCAGCAGCTCAGGGACTTCCGTCAATGAGCAGTTCTTC. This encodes CASSSGTSVNEQFF.

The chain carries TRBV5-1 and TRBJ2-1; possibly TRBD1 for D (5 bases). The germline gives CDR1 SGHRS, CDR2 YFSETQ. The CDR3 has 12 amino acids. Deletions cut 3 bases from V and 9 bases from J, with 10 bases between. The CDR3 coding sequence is TGCGCCAGCAGCTGGCAGGGCTCTGAGCAGTTCTTC. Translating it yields CASSWQGSEQFF. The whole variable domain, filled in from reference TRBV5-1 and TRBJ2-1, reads KAGVTQTPRYLIKTRGQQVTLSCSPISGHRSVSWYQQTPGQGLQFLFEYFSETQRNKGNFPGRFSGRQFSNSRSEMNVSTLELGDSALYLCASSWQGSEQFFGPGTRLTVL.